In its sample, the clone carrying this TCR beta chain was seen once. Its antigen is still unknown. Profiled with immunoSEQ multiplex PCR; TCRdb holds only in-frame clones, not every one. Here the sample spans 15,000 to 20,000 clones, approximately 90% being singletons. CDR1 and CDR2 from the germline V gene are SGHDT and YYEEEE. The ends lost 3 bases at V and 5 bases at J; junction bases unmatched: 8. CDR3 length: 17 amino acids. This sample is part of a study of T cells in localized non-small cell lung cancer. Overall study results and limits: Uninvolved adjacent lung had more T cell clonality than any other tissue, topping tumor.

This clonotype was obtained from a male donor aged 60 or over with stage II squamous cell lung carcinoma. Sequencing used peripheral blood, obtained before any cancer treatment. The chain recombines TRBV5-6 with TRBJ2-3; the match to TRBD2 covers 14 bases. CDR3 sequence: CASSSRLAGGPLDTQYF. CDR3 DNA sequence: TGTGCCAGCAGCTCCCGACTAGCGGGAGGGCCACTAGATACGCAGTATTTT.